The 30 T cell receptor beta chains given below trace back to one sample, sequenced in a study of memory CD4+ T cells and cytomegalovirus serostatus. Assay used: immunoSEQ multiplex PCR; TCRdb lists only in-frame clones, some missing. This sample has 75,000 to 90,000 clones, with around 80% found just once. Single viable CD3+CD4+CD8-CD45RO+ cells were sorted as the memory CD4+ T cells. Sequencing was done on a sample of memory CD4+ T cells from blood. The receptors shown here come from an adult in good health and CMV-seronegative.

CDR3 sequence reads: CASSLVGRQGADGYTF. The CDR3 bases are TGTGCCAGCAGCTTAGTGGGGCGACAGGGGGCGGATGGCTACACCTTC. The V gene is TRBV11-2, the J gene TRBJ1-2, with 10 bases matching TRBD1. V lost 1 base, J lost 6 bases, and 8 bases stayed unmatched. Germline CDR1 and CDR2: SGHAT and FQNNGV. CDR3 length: 16 residues.

Comments on this clone: One end of the junction does not line up with germline, which may come from a read error. The V call is TRBV20-1, the J call TRBJ2-1; D perhaps matches TRBD1 (5 bases). CDR3 size: 11 residues. Germline V lookup: CDR1 DFQATT, CDR2 SNEGSKA (reference sequence). The CDR3 nucleotides are TGCAGTGCTGGAGAAAGGGGTGAGCAGTTCTTC. Translated: CSAGERGEQFF.

CDR3 DNA: TGTGCCAGCTCACCAGTGGCGGGATCGGCTTTCTTT. Protein product: CASSPVAGSAFF. The chain links TRBV18 to TRBJ1-1; D ambiguous. Germline-derived CDR1 and CDR2 are KGHSH and LQKENI. V was clipped by 2 bases and J by 11 bases, with 12 bases between them. This CDR3 comprises 12 residues.

The sample holds a few counts of this clone. The chain carries TRBV5-1 and TRBJ1-6; D gene unclear. The CDR3 loop spans 13 amino acids. The V gene's germline CDR1 is SGHRS and CDR2 YFSETQ. V lost 4 bases to trimming and J lost 8 bases, with 10 bases between them. The CDR3 DNA sequence: TGCGCCAGCAGCCTAATGATCGATTCACCCCTCCACTTT. Translated: CASSLMIDSPLHF.

V and J are TRBV11-2 and TRBJ1-6, with 8 bases aligning to TRBD1. Germline V lookup: CDR1 SGHAT, CDR2 FQNNGV. V lost 1 base, J lost 7 bases, and 6 bases stayed unmatched. The CDR3 contains 16 residues. CDR3 bases: TGTGCCAGCAGCTTAGTCCCAGGGGGCTACAATTCACCCCTCCACTTT. As protein: CASSLVPGGYNSPLHF. Filled out from reference TRBV11-2 and TRBJ1-6, the complete variable domain reads EAGVAQSPRYKIIEKRQSVAFWCNPISGHATLYWYQQILGQGPKLLIQFQNNGVVDDSQLPKDRFSAERLKGVDSTLKIQPAKLEDSAVYLCASSLVPGGYNSPLHFGNGTRLTVT.

The sample holds a few counts of this clone. The chain combines TRBV6-6 with TRBJ2-1; D perhaps matches TRBD1 (5 bases). With 5 bases removed from V and 7 bases from J, the gap between germline ends came to 9 bases. The germline V gene encodes CDR1 MNHNY and CDR2 SVGAGI (reference sequence). CDR3 length equals 12 residues. The CDR3 sequence is CASSIPGNEQFF. As DNA, the CDR3 is TGTGCCAGCAGTATCCCAGGGAATGAGCAGTTCTTC.

This clone appeared a single time. The V call is TRBV7-2, the J call TRBJ2-2; 9 bases are a match to TRBD2. In germline, CDR1 is SGHTA, CDR2 FQGNSA. The trim removed 2 bases at V and 3 bases at J, leaving 7 bases unmatched. This CDR3 is built from 17 residues. The CDR3 bases are TGTGCCAGCAGCTTAAATCTCGCGGGGGGGCACACCGGGGAGCTGTTTTTT. Protein sequence: CASSLNLAGGHTGELFF.

The chain has TRBV4-1 and TRBJ1-1, with 9 bases matching TRBD1. Unmatched junction bases numbered 4, after V lost 4 bases and J lost 1 base. From germline, CDR1 is MGHRA and CDR2 YSYEKL. The CDR3 totals 15 residues. CDR3 protein: CASSPQGQGNTEAFF. In nucleotides, the CDR3 is TGCGCCAGCAGCCCCCAGGGACAGGGGAACACTGAAGCTTTCTTT.

The chain has TRBV6-6 and TRBJ1-3, with D unresolved. Germline CDR1 and CDR2: MNHNY and SVGAGI (reference sequence). Trimming stripped 6 bases from V and 4 bases from J, with 10 bases between. The CDR3 runs 13 residues. The CDR3 DNA reads as TGTGCCAGCAGATCGGACGGAGGAAACACCATATATTTT. It translates to CASRSDGGNTIYF.

The V and J genes are TRBV5-1 and TRBJ1-2; 7 bases match TRBD1. This CDR3 contains 15 residues. The V and J ends lost 4 bases and 1 base, in that order; junction bases with no gene match: 7. CDR1 is SGHRS and CDR2 is YFSETQ in the germline V gene. In DNA, the CDR3 is TGCGCCAGCAGCCTGACCGGGACAGTTAACTATGGCTACACCTTC. This translates into CASSLTGTVNYGYTF.

The chain has TRBV4-2 and TRBJ1-2; TRBD1 aligns across 7 bases. The CDR3 totals 15 residues. Germline V gives CDR1 LGHNA, CDR2 YNFKEQ. J gave up 5 bases and V 1 base, and 7 bases lay outside the gene matches. The CDR3 loop is CASSQGPGGPYGYTF. In DNA form, the CDR3 reads TGTGCCAGCAGCCAAGGTCCAGGGGGGCCGTATGGCTACACCTTC.

V is TRBV18 and J is TRBJ2-7; a possible D gene is TRBD1 (5 bases). V was shortened by 3 bases and J by 6 bases, with 6 bases between the two germline ends. This CDR3 is built from 11 residues. Germline V gene sequence: CDR1 KGHSH, CDR2 LQKENI. The CDR3: CASSPRVEQYF. CDR3 coding DNA: TGTGCCAGCTCACCCAGGGTCGAGCAGTACTTC.

J is TRBJ1-1 and V is TRBV7-9; the D gene is possibly TRBD1 (5 bases). The CDR3 is 13 amino acids. The V gene lost 1 base and the J gene lost 6 bases, with 9 bases spanning the gap. Looked up from germline, CDR1 is SEHNR and CDR2 is FQNEAQ (reference sequence). For the CDR3, the DNA is TGTGCCAGCAGCTTAGGGGGGTTCGCTGAAGCTTTCTTT. Amino acid sequence: CASSLGGFAEAFF.

The rearrangement links TRBV7-6 to TRBJ1-4; tentative D call: TRBD1 (5 bases). With 3 bases removed from V and 7 bases from J, the gap between germline ends came to 15 bases. Looked up from germline, CDR1 is SGHVS and CDR2 is FNYEAQ. The CDR3 contains 15 residues. This CDR3 reads CASSLMTDSSEKLFF. The CDR3 DNA reads TGTGCCAGCAGCTTGATGACAGATTCGAGTGAAAAACTGTTTTTT.

The rearrangement uses TRBV11-2 and TRBJ2-7, with no clear D. Between the trimmed V and J ends, which lost 1 base and 3 bases, there was a span of 7 bases. CDR1 is SGHAT, CDR2 FQNNGV, per germline. The CDR3 consists of 13 residues. CDR3 nucleotide sequence: TGTGCCAGCAGCTTAGGGACCTACTACGAGCAGTACTTC. Translation: CASSLGTYYEQYF.

The V gene is TRBV5-6, the J gene TRBJ1-1; D gene unclear. This CDR3 has 17 residues. V shed 0 bases and J shed 3 bases, with 18 bases lying between them. Per germline, CDR1 SGHDT and CDR2 YYEEEE. CDR3 nucleotide sequence: TGTGCCAGCAGCTTGGCCGAGACTCTTGCTTCCTACACTGAAGCTTTCTTT. The encoded protein is CASSLAETLASYTEAFF.

The V call is TRBV27, the J call TRBJ1-1; TRBD1 might be the D (5 bases). The V gene lost 6 bases and the J gene lost 1 base, with 9 bases spanning the gap. CDR3 length: 13 residues. The germline V gene encodes CDR1 MNHEY and CDR2 SMNVEV (reference sequence). CDR3 DNA sequence: TGTGCCAGCAGAGTCAGGGAGAACACTGAAGCTTTCTTT. It is translated as CASRVRENTEAFF.

The chain has TRBV19 and TRBJ2-7; D remains unclear. This CDR3 spans 13 amino acids. Looked up from germline, CDR1 is LNHDA and CDR2 is SQIVND (reference sequence). Trimming took off 5 bases at V and 5 bases at J, with 13 bases between the two ends. CDR3 bases: TGTGCCAGTAGTTTGACCCTGTTCCACGAGCAGTACTTC. Translation: CASSLTLFHEQYF. Looking up the rest from reference TRBV19 and TRBJ2-7 gives the full variable domain: DGGITQSPKYLFRKEGQNVTLSCEQNLNHDAMYWYRQDPGQGLRLIYYSQIVNDFQKGDIAEGYSVSREKKESFPLTVTSAQKNPTAFYLCASSLTLFHEQYFGPGTRLTVT.

The rearrangement uses TRBV12-5 and TRBJ2-7; D is unclear. Germline V gene data show CDR1 as LGHNT and CDR2 as FRNRAP. The CDR3 contains 11 residues. The V and J ends lost 5 bases and 4 bases respectively, with 6 bases between them. The CDR3 bases are TGTGCTAGTGGTCCCCCGTACGAGCAGTACTTC. Encoded protein: CASGPPYEQYF.

The gene calls are TRBV15 and TRBJ1-2; D might be TRBD1 (5 bases). This CDR3 region has 16 residues. Germline V gene sequence: CDR1 LNHNV, CDR2 YYDKDF (reference sequence). With 5 bases removed from V and 4 bases from J, the gap between germline ends came to 20 bases. The CDR3 DNA reads as TGTGCCACCAGCTGGGACCCCGTGGGCGGAGGCTATGGCTACACCTTC. This encodes CATSWDPVGGGYGYTF.

This clone turned up a few times. V gene TRBV30 combines with J gene TRBJ1-1; D is uncertain. V was trimmed by 4 bases and J by 11 bases, leaving 11 bases between them. CDR3 size: 10 residues. Looked up from germline, CDR1 is GTSNPN and CDR2 is SVGIG (reference sequence). The CDR3 region is CAWILGAAFF. The CDR3 nucleotides are TGTGCCTGGATTCTCGGTGCGGCTTTCTTT.

The chain uses TRBV4-1 and TRBJ1-4; D possibly corresponds to TRBD1 (5 bases). CDR1 and CDR2 from the germline V gene are MGHRA and YSYEKL. CDR3 length equals 15 residues. With 1 base removed from V and 10 bases from J, the gap between germline ends came to 16 bases. The CDR3 DNA is TGCGCCAGCAGCCAAGGAGAAGGGGCTGGTGGAAAACTGTTTTTT. Amino acids: CASSQGEGAGGKLFF.

V usage is TRBV7-2 and J usage is TRBJ1-3; D is ambiguous. CDR1 SGHTA and CDR2 FQGNSA come from the germline V gene. V was trimmed by 1 base and J by 0 bases, leaving 7 bases between them. The CDR3 runs to 15 residues. Here the CDR3 reads CASSLVTNSGNTIYF. CDR3 sequence (DNA): TGTGCCAGCAGCTTAGTCACGAACTCTGGAAACACCATATATTTT. Combining the CDR3 with reference TRBV7-2 and TRBJ1-3 gives the whole variable domain GAGVSQSPSNKVTEKGKDVELRCDPISGHTALYWYRQSLGQGLEFLIYFQGNSAPDKSGLPSDRFSAERTGGSVSTLTIQRTQQEDSAVYLCASSLVTNSGNTIYFGEGSWLTVV.

This rearrangement joins TRBV5-1 to TRBJ2-1; 7 positions match TRBD2. There are 13 residues in the CDR3. Germline V lookup: CDR1 SGHRS, CDR2 YFSETQ. The junction had 10 bases not matched to a gene; V was cut back by 6 bases and J by 10 bases. The CDR3 DNA sequence: TGCGCCAGCAACCCGGGGGGTTTTAACGAGCAGTTCTTC. As protein: CASNPGGFNEQFF. The full variable domain, rest sourced from reference TRBV5-1 and TRBJ2-1, is KAGVTQTPRYLIKTRGQQVTLSCSPISGHRSVSWYQQTPGQGLQFLFEYFSETQRNKGNFPGRFSGRQFSNSRSEMNVSTLELGDSALYLCASNPGGFNEQFFGPGTRLTVL.

The chain has TRBV11-2 and TRBJ1-5; D uncertain. This CDR3 has 15 amino acids. Germline V gives CDR1 SGHAT, CDR2 FQNNGV. Trimming took off 2 bases at V and 4 bases at J, with 12 bases between the two ends. CDR3 sequence: CASSLTGYPNQPQHF. The DNA of the CDR3 is TGTGCCAGCAGCTTAACCGGGTACCCAAATCAGCCCCAGCATTTT. Looking up the rest from reference TRBV11-2 and TRBJ1-5 gives the full variable domain: EAGVAQSPRYKIIEKRQSVAFWCNPISGHATLYWYQQILGQGPKLLIQFQNNGVVDDSQLPKDRFSAERLKGVDSTLKIQPAKLEDSAVYLCASSLTGYPNQPQHFGDGTRLSIL.

This chain links TRBV5-1 with TRBJ1-2, with 7 bases aligning to TRBD1. The CDR3 has 14 amino acids. Germline CDR1 and CDR2: SGHRS and YFSETQ. V lost 2 bases, J lost 1 base, and 2 bases stayed unmatched. The CDR3 DNA is TGCGCCAGCAGCTTTGACAGGGTTAACTATGGCTACACCTTC. Amino acids: CASSFDRVNYGYTF.

The V and J genes are TRBV11-2 and TRBJ1-1; 9 bases are shared with TRBD1. The CDR3 is 14 amino acids. The ends lost 1 base at V and 8 bases at J; junction bases unmatched: 5. Germline V gene lookup returns CDR1 SGHAT and CDR2 FQNNGV. For the CDR3, the DNA is TGTGCCAGCAGCTTAGGGGACAGGGCCGGGGAAGCTTTCTTT. This gives the protein CASSLGDRAGEAFF. The complete variable domain, with remaining parts taken from reference TRBV11-2 and TRBJ1-1, reads EAGVAQSPRYKIIEKRQSVAFWCNPISGHATLYWYQQILGQGPKLLIQFQNNGVVDDSQLPKDRFSAERLKGVDSTLKIQPAKLEDSAVYLCASSLGDRAGEAFFGQGTRLTVV.

V usage is TRBV9 and J usage is TRBJ1-2, with 8 bases that match TRBD1. Losses at the gene ends were 4 bases for V and 3 bases for J; bases not matched to a gene: 8. The CDR3 runs to 15 residues. The V gene's germline CDR1 is SGDLS and CDR2 YYNGEE. The CDR3 region is CASSPHSGGYYGYTF. The CDR3 DNA sequence: TGTGCCAGCAGCCCCCACTCAGGGGGCTACTATGGCTACACCTTC.

This clone has a single count. This chain joins TRBV7-2 and TRBJ1-1; no clear D gene. The length of the CDR3 is 15 residues. V lost 3 bases to trimming and J lost 4 bases, with 15 bases between them. Germline V gene sequence: CDR1 SGHTA, CDR2 FQGNSA. The CDR3, as DNA: TGTGCCAGCAGCTTTACCAGCTCCACTGGCACTGAAGCTTTCTTT. It is translated as CASSFTSSTGTEAFF. Combining the CDR3 with reference TRBV7-2 and TRBJ1-1 gives the whole variable domain GAGVSQSPSNKVTEKGKDVELRCDPISGHTALYWYRQSLGQGLEFLIYFQGNSAPDKSGLPSDRFSAERTGGSVSTLTIQRTQQEDSAVYLCASSFTSSTGTEAFFGQGTRLTVV.

The chain is built from TRBV18 and TRBJ1-2; TRBD1 agrees at 7 bases. Germline CDR1 reads KGHSH; CDR2 reads LQKENI. Germline trimming cut 2 bases from V and 2 bases from J; bases unmatched to any gene: 2. The CDR3 is made up of 14 amino acids. The CDR3 DNA is TGTGCCAGCTCACCAACCAGGGGGAACTATGGCTACACCTTC. This codes for CASSPTRGNYGYTF. Based on the CDR3 plus reference TRBV18 and TRBJ1-2, the full variable domain is NAGVMQNPRHLVRRRGQEARLRCSPMKGHSHVYWYRQLPEEGLKFMVYLQKENIIDESGMPKERFSAEFPKEGPSILRIQQVVRGDSAAYFCASSPTRGNYGYTFGSGTRLTVV.